This T cell receptor (beta chain) was sequenced during a study of Ad26.COV2.S vaccination and SARS-CoV-2 variants. Only in-frame clones appear in the TCRdb table, and some are missing; sequencing was by immunoSEQ multiplex PCR. The repertoire holds roughly 320,000 clones, with around four fifths as singletons. Per germline, CDR1 SEHNR and CDR2 FQNEAQ (reference sequence). This CDR3 comprises 12 residues. Between the trimmed V and J ends, which lost 5 bases and 5 bases, there was a span of 6 bases. The treatment here: about 20 received Ad26.COV2.S at low or high dose, single or two shots; a few received placebo; per-sample allocation not given. It was on day 63 after the first vaccine or placebo injection that samples were taken.

The sequencing here drew on peripheral blood, taken in a trial of Ad26.COV2.S vaccine versus placebo. This chain connects TRBV7-9 to TRBJ2-2, with unresolved D. The clonotype comes from a person between 18 and 65 years old who received the Ad26.COV2.S COVID-19 vaccine or a placebo. The CDR3 is CASSTATGELFF. CDR3 nucleotide sequence: TGTGCCAGCAGCACCGCAACCGGGGAGCTGTTTTTT.